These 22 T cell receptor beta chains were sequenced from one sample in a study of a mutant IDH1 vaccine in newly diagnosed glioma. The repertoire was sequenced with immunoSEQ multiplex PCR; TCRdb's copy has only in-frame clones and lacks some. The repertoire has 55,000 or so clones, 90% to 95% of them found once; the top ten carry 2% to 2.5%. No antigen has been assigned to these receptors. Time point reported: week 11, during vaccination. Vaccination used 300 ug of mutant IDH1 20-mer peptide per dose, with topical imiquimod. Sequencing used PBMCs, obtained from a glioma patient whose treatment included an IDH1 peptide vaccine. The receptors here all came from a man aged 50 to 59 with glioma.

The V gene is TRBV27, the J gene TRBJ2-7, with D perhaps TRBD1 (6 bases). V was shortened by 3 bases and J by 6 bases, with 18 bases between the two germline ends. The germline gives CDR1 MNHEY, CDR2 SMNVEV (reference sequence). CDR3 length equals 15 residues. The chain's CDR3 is CASSFGQLGVGEQYF. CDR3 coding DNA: TGTGCCAGCAGTTTCGGACAGTTGGGGGTCGGCGAGCAGTACTTC.

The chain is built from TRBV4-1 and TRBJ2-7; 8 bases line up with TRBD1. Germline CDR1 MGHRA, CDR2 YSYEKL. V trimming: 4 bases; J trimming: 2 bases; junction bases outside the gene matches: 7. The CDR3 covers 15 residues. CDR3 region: CASSLNGQGAYEQYF. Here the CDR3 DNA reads TGCGCCAGCAGCCTTAACGGACAGGGCGCCTACGAGCAGTACTTC.

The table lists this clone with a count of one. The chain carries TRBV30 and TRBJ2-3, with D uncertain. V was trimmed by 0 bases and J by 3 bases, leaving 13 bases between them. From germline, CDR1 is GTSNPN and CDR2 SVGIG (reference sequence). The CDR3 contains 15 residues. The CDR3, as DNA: TGTGCCTGGAGTGTTGGTTCCCTCGGGACAGATACGCAGTATTTT. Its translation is CAWSVGSLGTDTQYF.

This chain's CDR3 is CAYEGLAGNEQFF. CDR3 nucleotides: TGTGCCTACGAAGGACTAGCGGGGAATGAGCAGTTCTTC. The chain combines TRBV30 with TRBJ2-1; 12 bases line up with TRBD2. Trimming removed 7 bases from V and 7 bases from J; junction bases left unmatched: 5. The germline V gene encodes CDR1 GTSNPN and CDR2 SVGIG (reference sequence). This CDR3 is built from 13 residues.

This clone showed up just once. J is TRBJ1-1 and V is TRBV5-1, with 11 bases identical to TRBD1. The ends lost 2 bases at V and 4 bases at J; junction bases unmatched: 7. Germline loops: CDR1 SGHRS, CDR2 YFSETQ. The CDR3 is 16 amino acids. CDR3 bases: TGCGCCAGCAGCTTCCGGGACAGGGGGTCTAGCACTGAAGCTTTCTTT. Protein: CASSFRDRGSSTEAFF.

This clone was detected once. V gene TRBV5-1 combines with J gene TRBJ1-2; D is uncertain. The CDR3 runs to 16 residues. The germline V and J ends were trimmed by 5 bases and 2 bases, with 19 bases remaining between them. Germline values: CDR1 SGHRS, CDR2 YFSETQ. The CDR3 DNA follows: TGCGCCAGCAGTACGTCCACGGGGAACACAAACTATGGCTACACCTTC. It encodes CASSTSTGNTNYGYTF.

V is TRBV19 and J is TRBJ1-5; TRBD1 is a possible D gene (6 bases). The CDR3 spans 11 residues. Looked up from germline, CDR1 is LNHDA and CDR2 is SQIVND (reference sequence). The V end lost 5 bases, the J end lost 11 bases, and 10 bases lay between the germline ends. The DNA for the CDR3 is TGTGCCAGTAGTCAGGGACAAACCCAGCATTTT. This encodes CASSQGQTQHF. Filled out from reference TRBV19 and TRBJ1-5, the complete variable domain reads DGGITQSPKYLFRKEGQNVTLSCEQNLNHDAMYWYRQDPGQGLRLIYYSQIVNDFQKGDIAEGYSVSREKKESFPLTVTSAQKNPTAFYLCASSQGQTQHFGDGTRLSIL.

CDR3 nucleotides: TGTGCCATCAGTGATTCGGGGGTGGGCACCGGGGAGCTGTTTTTT. Translating it yields CAISDSGVGTGELFF. The V call is TRBV10-3, the J call TRBJ2-2; D is perhaps TRBD2 (6 bases). Germline V gene lookup returns CDR1 ENHRY and CDR2 SYGVKD. There are 15 residues in the CDR3. The ends were cut back, 3 bases at V and 4 bases at J, with 12 bases in the middle.

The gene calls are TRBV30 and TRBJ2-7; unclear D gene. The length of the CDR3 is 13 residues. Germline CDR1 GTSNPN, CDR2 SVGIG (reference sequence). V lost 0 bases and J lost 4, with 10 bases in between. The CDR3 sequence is CAWSVLTLYEQYF. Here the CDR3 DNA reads TGTGCCTGGAGTGTACTCACACTTTACGAGCAGTACTTC.

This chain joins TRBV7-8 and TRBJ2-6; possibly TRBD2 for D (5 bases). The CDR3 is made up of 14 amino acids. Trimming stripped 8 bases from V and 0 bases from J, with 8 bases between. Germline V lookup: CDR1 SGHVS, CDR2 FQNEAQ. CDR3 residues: CASRGASGANVLTF. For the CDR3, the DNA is TGTGCCAGCCGGGGAGCCTCTGGGGCCAACGTCCTGACTTTC.

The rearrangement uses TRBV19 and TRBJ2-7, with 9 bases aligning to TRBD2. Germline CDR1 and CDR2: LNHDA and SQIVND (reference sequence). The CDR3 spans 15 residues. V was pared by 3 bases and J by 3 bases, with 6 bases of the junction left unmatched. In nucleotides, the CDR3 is TGTGCCAGTAGTATTGCGGGGGGGCGCATCTACGAGCAGTACTTC. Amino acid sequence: CASSIAGGRIYEQYF.

This chain's CDR3 is CASNVGLAGTYTGELFF. The CDR3 DNA reads TGTGCCAGCAACGTGGGACTAGCGGGGACCTACACCGGGGAGCTGTTTTTT. This chain links TRBV5-4 with TRBJ2-2, with 13 bases aligning to TRBD2. With 6 bases clipped from V and 3 bases from J, the junction kept 8 bases outside the gene matches. The CDR3 covers 17 residues. Germline CDR1 reads SGHNT; CDR2 reads YYREEE (reference sequence).

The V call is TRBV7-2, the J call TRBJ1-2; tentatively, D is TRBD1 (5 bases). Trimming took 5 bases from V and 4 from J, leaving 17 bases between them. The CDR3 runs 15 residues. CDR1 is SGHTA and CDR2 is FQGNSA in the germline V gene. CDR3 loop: CASSKGRRLSYGYTF. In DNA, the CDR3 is TGTGCCAGCAGCAAGGGACGGCGCCTCTCCTATGGCTACACCTTC.

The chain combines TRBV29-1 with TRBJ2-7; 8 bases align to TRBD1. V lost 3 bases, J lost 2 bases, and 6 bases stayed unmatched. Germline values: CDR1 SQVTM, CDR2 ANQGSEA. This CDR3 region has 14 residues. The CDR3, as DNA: TGCAGCGTTGAGAGCAGGGGGCGTACCTACGAGCAGTACTTC. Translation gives CSVESRGRTYEQYF.

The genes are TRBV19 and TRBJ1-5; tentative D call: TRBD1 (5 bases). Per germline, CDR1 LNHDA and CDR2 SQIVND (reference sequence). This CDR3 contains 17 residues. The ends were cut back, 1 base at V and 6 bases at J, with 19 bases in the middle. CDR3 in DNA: TGTGCCAGTAGTATAGGGGGCGGGCGTCGGGGGAGTCAGCCCCAGCATTTT. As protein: CASSIGGGRRGSQPQHF.

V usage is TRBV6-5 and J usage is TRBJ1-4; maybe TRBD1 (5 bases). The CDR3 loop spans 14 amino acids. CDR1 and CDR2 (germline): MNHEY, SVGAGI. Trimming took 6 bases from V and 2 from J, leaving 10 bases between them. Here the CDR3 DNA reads TGTGCCAGCAGAGAGGGGCCGACTAATGAAAAACTGTTTTTT. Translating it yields CASREGPTNEKLFF.

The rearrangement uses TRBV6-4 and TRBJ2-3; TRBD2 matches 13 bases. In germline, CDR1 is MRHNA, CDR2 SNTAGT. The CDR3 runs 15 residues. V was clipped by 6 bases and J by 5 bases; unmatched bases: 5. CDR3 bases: TGTGCCAGCAGCCTAAGACTAGCGGGAGGAGATACGCAGTATTTT. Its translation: CASSLRLAGGDTQYF.

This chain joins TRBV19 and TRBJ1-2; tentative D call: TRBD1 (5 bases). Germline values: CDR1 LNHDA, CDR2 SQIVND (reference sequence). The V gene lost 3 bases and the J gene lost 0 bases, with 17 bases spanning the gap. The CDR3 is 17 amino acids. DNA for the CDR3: TGTGCCAGTAGTATGATCGAGGGGCCAGGTCCTAACTATGGCTACACCTTC. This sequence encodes CASSMIEGPGPNYGYTF.

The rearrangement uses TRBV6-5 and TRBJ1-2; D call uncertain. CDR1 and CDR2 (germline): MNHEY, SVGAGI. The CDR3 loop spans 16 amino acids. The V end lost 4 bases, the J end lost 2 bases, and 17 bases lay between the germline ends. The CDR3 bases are TGTGCCAGCAGTTTCCTTTCCGACGGCGGGAACTATGGCTACACCTTC. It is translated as CASSFLSDGGNYGYTF.

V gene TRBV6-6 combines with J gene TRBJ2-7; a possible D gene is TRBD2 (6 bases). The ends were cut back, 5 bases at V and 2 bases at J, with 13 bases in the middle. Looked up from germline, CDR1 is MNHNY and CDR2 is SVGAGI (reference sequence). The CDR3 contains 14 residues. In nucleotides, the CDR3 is TGTGCCAGCAGTAATGTGGGCGGGACCTACGAGCAGTACTTC. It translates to CASSNVGGTYEQYF.

The DNA of the CDR3 is TGCGCCAGCAGCTGGAATGGGGGGACGAACACCGGGGAGCTGTTTTTT. It specifies CASSWNGGTNTGELFF. The chain combines TRBV5-1 with TRBJ2-2, with D possibly matching TRBD2 (6 bases). Germline lookup yields CDR1 SGHRS and CDR2 YFSETQ. V was cut by 3 bases and J by 0 bases, with 12 bases left in between. CDR3 size: 16 residues.

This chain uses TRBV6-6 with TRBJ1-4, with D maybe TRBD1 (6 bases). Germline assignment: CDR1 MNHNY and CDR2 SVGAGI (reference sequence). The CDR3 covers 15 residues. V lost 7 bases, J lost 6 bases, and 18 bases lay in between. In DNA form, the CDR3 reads TGTGCCAGCATAAATACTCGGGCAGGGGATGAAAAACTGTTTTTT. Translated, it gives CASINTRAGDEKLFF.